This T cell receptor beta chain was recorded in a study of CD8+ T cells in alopecia areata. Study background: Each day, treated patients took oral tofacitinib twice, at 5 to 10 mg per dose. The tofacitinib course ran for 6 to 18 months and was followed by 6 months off drug. Study results and limitations: Affected lesional scalp, above all in alopecia totalis/universalis, was more clonal than normal scalp. Sharing of TCR sequences between patients (possibly for HLA-related reasons) was less clear than in mice.

Comments on this clone: Its specificity is not known.

J was trimmed by 4 bases and V by 4 bases; bases with no gene match: 6. This CDR3 contains 15 residues. In germline, CDR1 is SGHDN, CDR2 FVKESK. Extraction and reverse transcription of RNA yielded cDNA as the sequencing template. Produced via immunoSEQ multiplex PCR; TCRdb's table is partial and in-frame only. The table records more than 100,000 clones, 50% to 60% of them present only once. This sequence joins TRBV14 and TRBJ2-1, with TRBD2 matching 8 bases. The TCR sequence derives from a human donor with alopecia areata. The specimen comprised CD4+ T cells sorted from blood, sampled at week 0. The CDR3 nucleotides are TGTGCCAGCAGCCGCAGCGGGGGCGGGTACAATGAGCAGTTCTTC. Translating it yields CASSRSGGGYNEQFF.